These 24 T cell receptor beta chains originate from one sample sequenced in a study of T cells in Graves' hyperthyroidism and ophthalmopathy. Researchers took RNA transcripts and amplified the TCR beta CDR3 regions from them. The HTBI primer set was used in a first-round RT-PCR of the TCR CDR3. MiXCR, run by TCRdb on the multiplex PCR reads, gives a single entry per CDR3 protein. The repertoire holds 500,000 to 650,000 distinct CDR3 sequences, with approximately 15% as singletons. Material: blood. Every receptor here comes from a woman aged 40 to 50 with Graves' hyperthyroidism.

This chain joins TRBV30 and TRBJ2-5; unclear D gene. This CDR3 has 14 amino acids. The germline CDR1 and CDR2 sequences are GTSNPN and SVGIG (reference sequence). The V gene lost 0 bases and the J gene lost 2 bases, with 10 bases spanning the gap. In nucleotides, the CDR3 is TGTGCCTGGAGTGTAGGGATTCGACAAGAGACCCAGTACTTC. Protein sequence: CAWSVGIRQETQYF. Based on the CDR3 plus reference TRBV30 and TRBJ2-5, the full variable domain is SQTIHQWPATLVQPVGSPLSLECTVEGTSNPNLYWYRQAAGRGLQLLFYSVGIGQISSEVPQNLSASRPQDRQFILSSKKLLLSDSGFYLCAWSVGIRQETQYFGPGTRLLVL.

The V gene is TRBV6-1, the J gene TRBJ2-7; TRBD2 matches at 13 bases. V was clipped by 6 bases and J by 0 bases; unmatched bases: 2. There are 15 residues in the CDR3. CDR1 and CDR2 from the germline V gene are MNHNS and SASEGT. The CDR3 nucleotides are TGTGCCAGCAGACTAGCGGGAGGGAGCTCCTACGAGCAGTACTTC. This gives the protein CASRLAGGSSYEQYF.

There are many counts of this clonotype. The chain carries TRBV2 and TRBJ2-1, with D tentatively TRBD1 (6 bases). The CDR3 runs to 15 residues. V lost 6 bases, J lost 0 bases, and 12 bases lay in between. The germline gives CDR1 SNHLY, CDR2 FYNNEI. DNA of the CDR3: TGTGCCAGCAGGCCTACAGGGCTCTCCTACAATGAGCAGTTCTTC. Amino acids: CASRPTGLSYNEQFF.

In its sample, this clonotype was seen many times. The chain recombines TRBV20-1 with TRBJ2-7, with D possibly called TRBD1 or TRBD2 (5 bases each). V lost 0 bases, J lost 2 bases, and 11 bases lay in between. The CDR3 is 14 residues long. Germline CDR1 and CDR2: DFQATT and SNEGSKA (reference sequence). Written as DNA, the CDR3 is TGCAGTGCTAGAGATCGTCCGGGACCCTACGAGCAGTACTTC. Its protein is CSARDRPGPYEQYF.

The chain uses TRBV9 and TRBJ2-7; D assignment may be TRBD1 or TRBD2 (5 bases each). Germline loops: CDR1 SGDLS, CDR2 YYNGEE. V gave up 3 bases and J gave up 3 bases, with 13 bases separating them. This CDR3 has 14 residues. The CDR3 DNA is TGTGCCAGCAGCGCCAGGGACGCCTACTACGAGCAGTACTTC. It specifies CASSARDAYYEQYF.

This clonotype showed up many times. The V gene is TRBV11-2, the J gene TRBJ2-5; 7 bases map to TRBD2. There are 16 residues in the CDR3. Germline CDR1 is SGHAT and CDR2 is FQNNGV. Trimming cost V 1 base and J 4 bases; bases outside gene matches: 9. In DNA, the CDR3 is TGTGCCAGCAGCTTAGGTGGGGGAGGGCCTTCAGAGACCCAGTACTTC. Amino acids: CASSLGGGGPSETQYF.

The V call is TRBV13, the J call TRBJ1-4; D remains unclear. Germline CDR1 is PRHDT and CDR2 is FYEKMQ (reference sequence). V was shortened by 4 bases and J by 4 bases, with 7 bases between the two germline ends. This CDR3 has 13 residues. The DNA for the CDR3 is TGTGCCAGCAGCTCGGGAAATAATGAAAAACTGTTTTTT. Its protein is CASSSGNNEKLFF.

The chain recombines TRBV7-3 with TRBJ2-5; 7 nucleotides match TRBD1. Looked up from germline, CDR1 is SGHTA and CDR2 is FQGTGA. V dropped 5 bases and J dropped 5; count of bases not matched to a gene: 8. The CDR3 is 14 residues long. CDR3 bases: TGTGCCAGCAGCCCAGGGGGTAGGGTCGAGACCCAGTACTTC. Protein: CASSPGGRVETQYF. Full variable domain (outside the CDR3, taken from reference TRBV7-3 and TRBJ2-5): GAGVSQTPSNKVTEKGKYVELRCDPISGHTALYWYRQSLGQGPEFLIYFQGTGAADDSGLPNDRFFAVRPEGSVSTLKIQRTERGDSAVYLCASSPGGRVETQYFGPGTRLLVL.

Concerning this clonotype: This may arise from a read error, as a much more abundant clone is one base away. This chain connects TRBV11-3 to TRBJ2-5, with 8 bases identical to TRBD1. There are 12 residues in the CDR3. Per the germline V gene, CDR1 is SGHNT and CDR2 is YENEEA. Trimming removed 8 bases from V and 9 bases from J; junction bases left unmatched: 8. Written as DNA, the CDR3 is TGTGCCAGCGGCCCGGGGACAGGATCCCAGTACTTC. Amino acids: CASGPGTGSQYF.

This clonotype came up a few times. The junction differs from germline at one of its ends, possibly a read error. The rearrangement uses TRBV20-1 and TRBJ2-3, with D possibly being TRBD1 (6 bases). Germline V gene lookup returns CDR1 DFQATT and CDR2 SNEGSKA (reference sequence). There are 13 residues in the CDR3. The CDR3 nucleotides are TGTACAAGGACAGAGACCAACACAGATACGCAGTATTTT. It translates to CTRTETNTDTQYF.

This clonotype was found many times. The CDR3 loop is CASKSQQTNYGYTF. The CDR3 DNA reads TGTGCCAGCAAATCACAGCAAACTAACTATGGCTACACCTTC. The J gene is TRBJ1-2, the V gene TRBV27, with D unresolved. The CDR3 has 14 residues. The germline V and J ends were trimmed by 7 bases and 0 bases, with 12 bases remaining between them. CDR1 MNHEY and CDR2 SMNVEV come from the germline V gene (reference sequence).

This chain connects TRBV6-1 to TRBJ2-3; 10 bases are a match to TRBD1. CDR3 size: 15 residues. Germline V lookup: CDR1 MNHNS, CDR2 SASEGT. V shed 7 bases and J 0 bases; nucleotides not matched to a gene: 4. The CDR3 loop reads CASKRDRGSTDTQYF. CDR3 nucleotide sequence: TGTGCCAGCAAGCGGGACAGGGGTAGCACAGATACGCAGTATTTT.

This chain uses TRBV3-1 with TRBJ1-2; D is possibly TRBD1 (6 bases). V was shortened by 1 base and J by 6 bases, with 12 bases between the two germline ends. The CDR3 contains 14 residues. Looked up from germline, CDR1 is LGHDT and CDR2 is YNNKEL (reference sequence). CDR3 residues: CASSQVLSGDGYTF. The CDR3 region has the DNA TGTGCCAGCAGCCAAGTTTTGTCAGGGGATGGCTACACCTTC.

The genes are TRBV12-3 or TRBV12-4 and TRBJ2-1; 15 bases align to TRBD2. The V and J ends lost 6 bases and 8 bases, in that order; junction bases with no gene match: 5. The CDR3 is 15 residues long. For the CDR3, the DNA is TGTGCCAGCAGCACGAGGACTAGCGGGAGGGATGAGCAGTTCTTC. It codes for CASSTRTSGRDEQFF.

Ten or more counts support this clonotype. This chain connects TRBV30 to TRBJ2-7, with D possibly being TRBD2 (5 bases). Germline V gives CDR1 GTSNPN, CDR2 SVGIG (reference sequence). The CDR3 is made up of 11 amino acids. Between the trimmed V and J ends, which lost 5 bases and 1 base, there was a span of 6 bases. The CDR3 bases are TGTGCCTGGGGACTGTCCTACGAGCAGTACTTC. Its translation is CAWGLSYEQYF.

V is TRBV19 and J is TRBJ1-5; D call uncertain. V was pared by 1 base and J by 7 bases, with 8 bases between. There are 13 residues in the CDR3. Looked up from germline, CDR1 is LNHDA and CDR2 is SQIVND (reference sequence). This CDR3 is CASSIVLGQPQHF. The CDR3 coding sequence is TGTGCCAGTAGTATAGTCCTGGGGCAGCCCCAGCATTTT.

This clonotype was seen at least ten times. This rearrangement joins TRBV7-2 to TRBJ2-1; no reliable D call. CDR1 SGHTA and CDR2 FQGNSA come from the germline V gene. The CDR3 is made up of 14 amino acids. Trimming pared 5 bases from V and 9 bases from J, leaving 17 bases between. This CDR3 reads CASSQGANLGEQFF. CDR3 nucleotides: TGTGCCAGCAGCCAAGGTGCTAATCTTGGTGAGCAGTTCTTC.

This clonotype has at least ten counts. This chain connects TRBV20-1 to TRBJ2-7; 12 bases agree with TRBD2. Germline loops: CDR1 DFQATT, CDR2 SNEGSKA (reference sequence). The CDR3 is 16 amino acids. J gave up 5 bases and V 0 bases, and 8 bases lay outside the gene matches. The CDR3 here is CSARDGTSGRNHEQYF. CDR3 bases: TGCAGTGCTAGAGATGGAACTAGCGGGAGGAACCACGAGCAGTACTTC.

This rearrangement joins TRBV6-1 to TRBJ2-5, with 10 bases lining up with TRBD2. The CDR3 has 15 residues. With 5 bases clipped from V and 5 bases from J, the junction kept 8 bases outside the gene matches. CDR1 MNHNS and CDR2 SASEGT come from the germline V gene. CDR3 region: CASSPVAGGVETQYF. The CDR3 DNA reads TGTGCCAGCAGTCCCGTAGCGGGAGGCGTGGAGACCCAGTACTTC.

This clonotype occurred many times. V gene TRBV2 combines with J gene TRBJ1-1, with a weak D call TRBD1 (6 bases). From germline, CDR1 is SNHLY and CDR2 FYNNEI. This CDR3 is 13 amino acids long. Trimming removed 6 bases at V and 0 bases at J, with 8 bases between. The CDR3 DNA is TGTGCCAGCAGACAGGGATTGAACACTGAAGCTTTCTTT. Protein product: CASRQGLNTEAFF. Looking up the rest from reference TRBV2 and TRBJ1-1 gives the full variable domain: EPEVTQTPSHQVTQMGQEVILRCVPISNHLYFYWYRQILGQKVEFLVSFYNNEISEKSEIFDDQFSVERPDGSNFTLKIRSTKLEDSAMYFCASRQGLNTEAFFGQGTRLTVV.

Only a few counts were recorded for this clonotype. The chain is built from TRBV18 and TRBJ2-1, with no clear D. Trimming cost V 3 bases and J 4 bases, with 13 bases left between them. CDR1 is KGHSH and CDR2 is LQKENI in the germline V gene. CDR3 size: 15 residues. CDR3 bases: TGTGCCAGCTCACCCTCGTCCCCTGGGTACAATGAGCAGTTCTTC. Protein: CASSPSSPGYNEQFF.

About this clonotype itself: This may be a read error, as it is one base from a much larger clone. This chain links TRBV5-5 with TRBJ2-1; the D gene is possibly TRBD2 (5 bases). Deletions cut 6 bases from V and 7 bases from J, with 17 bases between. The CDR3 loop spans 14 amino acids. Germline V lookup: CDR1 SGHKS, CDR2 YYEKEE (reference sequence). This chain's CDR3 is CASIVARGINEQFF. CDR3 DNA: TGTGCCAGCATCGTAGCGAGAGGCATAAATGAGCAGTTCTTC.

This clonotype has a handful of counts. The chain carries TRBV7-2 and TRBJ2-5, with TRBD1 matching over 10 bases. Germline V gene sequence: CDR1 SGHTA, CDR2 FQGNSA. Trimming removed 4 bases from V and 5 bases from J; junction bases left unmatched: 7. This CDR3 is 15 amino acids long. CDR3 region: CASSSGTGAGETQYF. The CDR3, as DNA: TGTGCCAGCAGCTCCGGGACAGGGGCGGGGGAGACCCAGTACTTC.

The genes are TRBV5-1 and TRBJ2-1; 15 bases map to TRBD2. The CDR3 covers 21 residues. Per germline, CDR1 SGHRS and CDR2 YFSETQ. The trim removed 3 bases at V and 0 bases at J, leaving 13 bases unmatched. CDR3 DNA sequence: TGCGCCAGCAGCTCGGGACTGGGACTAGCGGGAGGTAGGAGCTCCTACAATGAGCAGTTCTTC. Its translation: CASSSGLGLAGGRSSYNEQFF.